These T cell receptor beta chains were read from a single sample in a study of T cell responses to AZD1222 COVID-19 vaccine. The repertoire was sequenced with immunoSEQ multiplex PCR; TCRdb's copy has only in-frame clones and lacks some. Of some 96,000 clones in the sample, over 90% were seen once. Material: peripheral blood, obtained on day 0 of AZD1222 vaccination. The receptors come from an adult in good health. Each CDR3 is given with its conserved first and last residue. A D gene is named only where the DNA matches it firmly. Clone size is given for some rows only: seen once, a few or many times, or a class if the clone is expanded.

j_gene: TRBJ1-6
d_gene: TRBD1
abundance: -
v_gene: TRBV10-3
CDR3aa: CAISGTGGQDSPLHF
CDR3nt: TGTGCCATCAGTGGGACAGGGGGCCAGGATTCACCCCTCCACTTT

j_gene: TRBJ2-4
d_gene: TRBD2
abundance: few
v_gene: TRBV7-9
CDR3aa: CASSLGLAGVQYF
CDR3nt: TGTGCCAGCAGCTTAGGACTAGCGGGCGTTCAGTACTTC

j_gene: TRBJ1-4
d_gene: -
abundance: -
v_gene: TRBV5-1
CDR3aa: CASSPDSVNEKLFF
CDR3nt: TGCGCCAGCAGCCCCGACAGTGTAAATGAAAAACTGTTTTTT

j_gene: TRBJ1-4
d_gene: -
abundance: -
v_gene: TRBV12-3/TRBV12-4
CDR3aa: CASSLSTNEKLFF
CDR3nt: TGTGCCAGCAGTTTATCAACTAATGAAAAACTGTTTTTT

j_gene: TRBJ1-2
d_gene: -
abundance: -
v_gene: TRBV2
CDR3aa: CASRPGERGYGYTF
CDR3nt: TGTGCCAGCCGCCCCGGGGAGAGGGGCTATGGCTACACCTTC

j_gene: TRBJ2-3
d_gene: TRBD2
abundance: -
v_gene: TRBV15
CDR3aa: CATSRASGGDTDTQYF
CDR3nt: TGTGCCACCAGCAGAGCTAGCGGGGGTGACACAGATACGCAGTATTTT

j_gene: TRBJ2-1
d_gene: TRBD2
abundance: -
v_gene: TRBV10-3
CDR3aa: CASRIGTLAGGNNEQFF
CDR3nt: TGTGCATCCCGCATCGGTACCCTAGCGGGAGGAAACAATGAGCAGTTCTTC

j_gene: TRBJ1-6
d_gene: TRBD1
abundance: -
v_gene: TRBV28
CDR3aa: CASRGGGSPLHF
CDR3nt: TGTGCCAGCAGAGGGGGCGGATCACCCCTCCACTTT

j_gene: TRBJ1-3
d_gene: -
abundance: -
v_gene: TRBV19
CDR3aa: CASKMTGPSGNTIYF
CDR3nt: TGTGCCAGTAAAATGACAGGACCCTCTGGAAACACCATATATTTT

j_gene: TRBJ1-1
d_gene: -
abundance: -
v_gene: TRBV28
CDR3aa: CASSISWRANTEAFF
CDR3nt: TGTGCCAGCAGCATCTCGTGGAGGGCTAACACTGAAGCTTTCTTT

j_gene: TRBJ2-1
d_gene: TRBD2
abundance: -
v_gene: TRBV7-6
CDR3aa: CASSLEAAGGPNEQFF
CDR3nt: TGTGCCAGCAGCTTAGAGGCAGCGGGAGGACCTAATGAGCAGTTCTTC

j_gene: TRBJ1-6
d_gene: -
abundance: -
v_gene: TRBV6-1
CDR3aa: CASSALGGTYSSYNSPLHF
CDR3nt: TGTGCCAGCAGTGCCCTCGGGGGGACCTACAGCTCCTATAATTCACCCCTCCACTTT

j_gene: TRBJ1-5
d_gene: TRBD1
abundance: -
v_gene: TRBV3-1/TRBV3-2
CDR3aa: CASSPRTGGGQPQHF
CDR3nt: TGTGCCAGCAGCCCCAGGACAGGGGGCGGACAGCCCCAGCATTTT

j_gene: TRBJ2-7
d_gene: -
abundance: -
v_gene: TRBV7-2
CDR3aa: CASSSSRAGEQYF
CDR3nt: TGTGCCAGCAGCTCCTCGCGGGCGGGTGAGCAGTACTTC

j_gene: TRBJ1-4
d_gene: -
abundance: -
v_gene: TRBV6-1
CDR3aa: CASSERGNSPQFF
CDR3nt: TGTGCCAGCAGTGAAAGAGGCAATTCCCCTCAGTTTTTT

j_gene: TRBJ2-5
d_gene: TRBD1
abundance: -
v_gene: TRBV10-3
CDR3aa: CAISAAGGRETQYF
CDR3nt: TGTGCCATCAGTGCCGCAGGGGGAAGAGAGACCCAGTACTTC

j_gene: TRBJ2-1
d_gene: -
abundance: -
v_gene: TRBV5-1
CDR3aa: CASSFRLSSYNEQFF
CDR3nt: TGCGCCAGCAGCTTTAGGCTAAGCTCCTACAATGAGCAGTTCTTC

j_gene: TRBJ1-1
d_gene: -
abundance: -
v_gene: TRBV28
CDR3aa: CASSLYAANTEAFF
CDR3nt: TGTGCCAGCAGTTTATATGCGGCGAACACTGAAGCTTTCTTT

j_gene: TRBJ2-2
d_gene: TRBD2
abundance: -
v_gene: TRBV4-1
CDR3aa: CASSHRTSGKFGELFF
CDR3nt: TGCGCCAGCAGCCACCGGACTAGCGGGAAGTTTGGGGAGCTGTTTTTT

j_gene: TRBJ2-3
d_gene: TRBD2
abundance: -
v_gene: TRBV6-4
CDR3aa: CASSDGTSGTDTQYF
CDR3nt: TGTGCCAGCAGTGACGGGACTAGCGGGACAGATACGCAGTATTTT

j_gene: TRBJ1-2
d_gene: -
abundance: -
v_gene: TRBV28
CDR3aa: CASSLSPTVPQGGGYTF
CDR3nt: TGTGCCAGCAGTTTAAGCCCTACCGTACCTCAGGGTGGCGGCTACACCTTC

j_gene: TRBJ1-6
d_gene: TRBD1
abundance: -
v_gene: TRBV25-1
CDR3aa: CASSYWTGGSPLHF
CDR3nt: TGTGCCAGCAGTTACTGGACAGGTGGATCACCCCTCCACTTT

j_gene: TRBJ1-1
d_gene: -
abundance: -
v_gene: TRBV6-6
CDR3aa: CASTVRTAHAEAFF
CDR3nt: TGTGCCAGCACAGTCCGGACAGCCCACGCTGAAGCTTTCTTT

j_gene: TRBJ1-5
d_gene: TRBD1
abundance: -
v_gene: TRBV7-9
CDR3aa: CASSTSGDRHQPQHF
CDR3nt: TGTGCCAGCAGCACTAGTGGGGACAGGCATCAGCCCCAGCATTTT

j_gene: TRBJ1-1
d_gene: -
abundance: -
v_gene: TRBV27
CDR3aa: CASSFTRDTEAFF
CDR3nt: TGTGCCAGCAGTTTTACCAGGGACACTGAAGCTTTCTTT

j_gene: TRBJ2-4
d_gene: -
abundance: -
v_gene: TRBV27
CDR3aa: CASSKSPVDKNIQYF
CDR3nt: TGTGCCAGCAGTAAAAGCCCGGTGGACAAAAACATTCAGTACTTC

j_gene: TRBJ1-1
d_gene: -
abundance: -
v_gene: TRBV10-2
CDR3aa: CASSESSEGGTEAFF
CDR3nt: TGCGCCAGCAGTGAGTCGTCCGAGGGGGGGACTGAAGCTTTCTTT

j_gene: TRBJ2-7
d_gene: TRBD1
abundance: -
v_gene: TRBV6-5
CDR3aa: CASSYSGQGDEQYF
CDR3nt: TGTGCCAGCAGTTACTCCGGCCAGGGGGACGAGCAGTACTTC

j_gene: TRBJ2-7
d_gene: TRBD2
abundance: -
v_gene: TRBV7-2
CDR3aa: CASSLSLAGSNYEQYF
CDR3nt: TGTGCCAGCAGCTTATCATTAGCGGGTTCAAACTACGAGCAGTACTTC

j_gene: TRBJ2-6
d_gene: -
abundance: -
v_gene: TRBV6-5
CDR3aa: CAHSRSGANVLTF
CDR3nt: TGTGCCCACTCCCGCTCTGGGGCCAACGTCCTGACTTTC

j_gene: TRBJ2-1
d_gene: -
abundance: -
v_gene: TRBV19
CDR3aa: CASKGGVGEQFF
CDR3nt: TGTGCCAGTAAAGGGGGGGTCGGAGAGCAGTTCTTC

j_gene: TRBJ2-7
d_gene: TRBD2
abundance: -
v_gene: TRBV7-9
CDR3aa: CASSTLAGVLYEQYF
CDR3nt: TGTGCCAGCAGCACTCTAGCGGGAGTTTTGTACGAGCAGTACTTC

j_gene: TRBJ2-3
d_gene: -
abundance: -
v_gene: TRBV27
CDR3aa: CASSFSANTDTQYF
CDR3nt: TGTGCCAGCAGTTTTAGCGCCAACACAGATACGCAGTATTTT

j_gene: TRBJ2-2
d_gene: -
abundance: -
v_gene: TRBV27
CDR3aa: CASSLGRGDLKTGELFF
CDR3nt: TGTGCCAGCAGTTTAGGCAGGGGTGATCTTAAGACCGGGGAGCTGTTTTTT

j_gene: TRBJ2-5
d_gene: TRBD2
abundance: -
v_gene: TRBV10-1
CDR3aa: CASSPGLAGGETQYF
CDR3nt: TGCGCCAGCAGTCCAGGACTAGCGGGCGGGGAGACCCAGTACTTC

j_gene: TRBJ1-4
d_gene: TRBD1
abundance: -
v_gene: TRBV7-2
CDR3aa: CASSRQGVGEKLFF
CDR3nt: TGTGCCAGCAGTCGACAGGGGGTCGGGGAAAAACTGTTTTTT

j_gene: TRBJ2-2
d_gene: -
abundance: once
v_gene: TRBV28
CDR3aa: CASRKGGPVTGELFF
CDR3nt: TGTGCCAGCAGAAAGGGGGGCCCGGTAACCGGGGAGCTGTTTTTT

j_gene: TRBJ2-1
d_gene: TRBD2
abundance: -
v_gene: TRBV7-2
CDR3aa: CASTVLAGGYNEQFF
CDR3nt: TGTGCCAGCACCGTACTAGCGGGAGGGTACAATGAGCAGTTCTTC

j_gene: TRBJ1-4
d_gene: -
abundance: -
v_gene: TRBV30
CDR3aa: CAWSVGLEGVEKLFF
CDR3nt: TGTGCCTGGAGTGTAGGATTAGAGGGAGTTGAAAAACTGTTTTTT

j_gene: TRBJ2-5
d_gene: -
abundance: -
v_gene: TRBV5-4
CDR3aa: CASSLAGTGETQYF
CDR3nt: TGTGCCAGCAGCTTGGCGGGAACGGGAGAGACCCAGTACTTC

j_gene: TRBJ2-1
d_gene: -
abundance: -
v_gene: TRBV5-4
CDR3aa: CASSGDSYNEQFF
CDR3nt: TGTGCCAGCAGCGGTGACAGCTACAATGAGCAGTTCTTC

j_gene: TRBJ2-1
d_gene: TRBD1
abundance: -
v_gene: TRBV27
CDR3aa: CASSPGTGGHNEQFF
CDR3nt: TGTGCCAGCAGTCCGGGGACAGGGGGACACAATGAGCAGTTCTTC

j_gene: TRBJ2-7
d_gene: TRBD2
abundance: -
v_gene: TRBV28
CDR3aa: CASTAGDGTYEQYF
CDR3nt: TGTGCCAGCACCGCGGGGGACGGTACCTACGAGCAGTACTTC

j_gene: TRBJ2-7
d_gene: -
abundance: -
v_gene: TRBV29-1
CDR3aa: CSVTTGQNSYEQYF
CDR3nt: TGCAGCGTTACTACCGGACAGAATTCCTACGAGCAGTACTTC

j_gene: TRBJ2-7
d_gene: -
abundance: -
v_gene: TRBV7-2
CDR3aa: CASSLEGGRDNTYEQYF
CDR3nt: TGTGCCAGCAGCTTAGAAGGAGGCAGGGATAACACCTACGAGCAGTACTTC

j_gene: TRBJ1-2
d_gene: -
abundance: -
v_gene: TRBV7-9
CDR3aa: CASSSNTVIGYTF
CDR3nt: TGTGCCAGCAGCTCCAATACCGTTATTGGCTACACCTTC

j_gene: TRBJ1-3
d_gene: -
abundance: -
v_gene: TRBV27
CDR3aa: CASSLLGSGNTIYF
CDR3nt: TGTGCCAGCAGTTTATTAGGGTCTGGAAACACCATATATTTT

j_gene: TRBJ2-5
d_gene: -
abundance: -
v_gene: TRBV7-8
CDR3aa: CASSLLRFQETQYF
CDR3nt: TGTGCCAGCAGCTTACTCCGATTCCAAGAGACCCAGTACTTC

j_gene: TRBJ2-7
d_gene: -
abundance: -
v_gene: TRBV7-2
CDR3aa: CASSLGGDSSLPYEQYF
CDR3nt: TGTGCCAGCAGCTTAGGGGGGGACTCCTCTCTTCCCTACGAGCAGTACTTC

j_gene: TRBJ2-5
d_gene: TRBD2
abundance: few
v_gene: TRBV5-4
CDR3aa: CASSYRLALQETQYF
CDR3nt: TGTGCCAGCAGCTATCGACTAGCCCTACAAGAGACCCAGTACTTC

j_gene: TRBJ2-1
d_gene: TRBD2
abundance: -
v_gene: TRBV11-2
CDR3aa: CASSPREGSYNEQFF
CDR3nt: TGTGCCAGCAGCCCCAGGGAGGGCTCCTACAATGAGCAGTTCTTC

j_gene: TRBJ1-3
d_gene: -
abundance: -
v_gene: TRBV5-1
CDR3aa: CASSPVAGGNTIYF
CDR3nt: TGCGCCAGCAGCCCCGTCGCTGGGGGAAACACCATATATTTT

j_gene: TRBJ2-7
d_gene: -
abundance: once
v_gene: TRBV7-2
CDR3aa: CASSKGLTRSYEQYF
CDR3nt: TGTGCCAGCAGTAAAGGACTAACCCGATCCTACGAGCAGTACTTC

j_gene: TRBJ1-1
d_gene: -
abundance: -
v_gene: TRBV5-1
CDR3aa: CASSLDREAFF
CDR3nt: TGCGCCAGCAGCTTGGACCGGGAAGCTTTCTTT

j_gene: TRBJ2-3
d_gene: TRBD2
abundance: -
v_gene: TRBV5-6
CDR3aa: CASSLGLSGGPDTQYF
CDR3nt: TGTGCCAGCAGCTTGGGTCTATCGGGAGGGCCGGATACGCAGTATTTT